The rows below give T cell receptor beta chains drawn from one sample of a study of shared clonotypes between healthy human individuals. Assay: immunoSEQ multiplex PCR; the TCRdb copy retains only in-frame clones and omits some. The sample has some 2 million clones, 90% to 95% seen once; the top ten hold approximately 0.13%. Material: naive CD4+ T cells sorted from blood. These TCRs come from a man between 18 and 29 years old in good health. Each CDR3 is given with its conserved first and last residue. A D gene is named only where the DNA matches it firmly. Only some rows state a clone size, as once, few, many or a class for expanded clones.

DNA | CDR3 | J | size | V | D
TGTGCCAGTAGTATATACTTGACCCTGAACTCTGGAAACACCATATATTTT | CASSIYLTLNSGNTIYF | TRBJ1-3 | NA | TRBV19 | NA
TGTGCCAGCAGCGTTACCCCGGACAGGACCTCCTACGAGCAGTACTTC | CASSVTPDRTSYEQYF | TRBJ2-7 | NA | TRBV25-1 | TRBD1
TGTGCCAGCAGCTTGTTCAGGGGGCTATCTGCTGGAAACACCATATATTTT | CASSLFRGLSAGNTIYF | TRBJ1-3 | once | TRBV5-6 | TRBD1
TGTGCCAGCAGCGCCTCAGGTACTCAGACCCAGTACTTC | CASSASGTQTQYF | TRBJ2-5 | NA | TRBV7-2 | NA
TGTGCCAGCAGCTCAACAGGGGCTAGCTCCTACAATGAGCAGTTCTTC | CASSSTGASSYNEQFF | TRBJ2-1 | NA | TRBV7-9 | TRBD1
TGTGCCAGCAGGGTGCTTGGGGCGGGAGGAGAGACCCAGTACTTC | CASRVLGAGGETQYF | TRBJ2-5 | NA | TRBV2 | TRBD2
TGTGCCAGCAGCTTTGGGACTACGAACACCGGGGAGCTGTTTTTT | CASSFGTTNTGELFF | TRBJ2-2 | NA | TRBV7-9 | TRBD2
TGTGCCAGCAGTAAAGACAGACTCATTGGGGGGGAGCAGTACTTC | CASSKDRLIGGEQYF | TRBJ2-7 | NA | TRBV6-5 | NA
TGTGCCAGCAGCTTATATATAAATACGCAGTATTTT | CASSLYINTQYF | TRBJ2-3 | NA | TRBV7-2 | NA
TGCGCCAGCAGCACCCTAGCGGGAGTATACAATGAGCAGTTCTTC | CASSTLAGVYNEQFF | TRBJ2-1 | NA | TRBV5-1 | TRBD2
TGTGCTAGTGGTTTGACGCGGAAAGAGGGACAGGGAATCAATCAGCCCCAGCATTTT | CASGLTRKEGQGINQPQHF | TRBJ1-5 | NA | TRBV12-5 | TRBD1
TGCGCCAGCAGAAACAGGGGTGGGGAGACCCAGTACTTC | CASRNRGGETQYF | TRBJ2-5 | NA | TRBV4-1 | TRBD1
TGCGCCAGCAGTGAGTCAACGAAACTGTTTTTT | CASSESTKLFF | TRBJ1-4 | NA | TRBV10-1 | NA
TGTGCCAGCAGTGAAATGATCGGGGGGGAGCTGTTTTTT | CASSEMIGGELFF | TRBJ2-2 | NA | TRBV6-1 | NA
TGTGCCACCAGCAGAGATTCTAGGACCAGTTCCTACGAGCAGTACTTC | CATSRDSRTSSYEQYF | TRBJ2-7 | NA | TRBV15 | NA
TGTGCCAGCAGCTTAGTAAAGTCCGGGACTAGCGGACCCTCCTACAATGAGCAGTTCTTC | CASSLVKSGTSGPSYNEQFF | TRBJ2-1 | NA | TRBV7-8 | TRBD2
TGCGCCAGCAGCCCAACGCCGGACAGGGTCCCGGGCGAGCAGTACTTC | CASSPTPDRVPGEQYF | TRBJ2-7 | NA | TRBV5-1 | TRBD1
TGCGCCAGCCGGATGCAAGAGACCCAGTACTTC | CASRMQETQYF | TRBJ2-5 | NA | TRBV10-2 | NA
TGTGCCAGCAGTTCCCGGGACGTCCTCTACGAGCAGTACTTC | CASSSRDVLYEQYF | TRBJ2-7 | NA | TRBV6-6 | NA
TGTGCCAGTACCCCGGGTTGGCTCTCGGACTATGGCTACACCTTC | CASTPGWLSDYGYTF | TRBJ1-2 | NA | TRBV19 | NA
TGCGCCAGCCGGGGGCCAGATAACACTGAAGCTTTCTTT | CASRGPDNTEAFF | TRBJ1-1 | NA | TRBV5-1 | NA
TGTGCCAGCAGAGAACAGGGGGCCAATTCACCCCTCCACTTT | CASREQGANSPLHF | TRBJ1-6 | NA | TRBV6-1 | TRBD1
TGTGCCAGCACCCCGGGCAGAGGCCAATATAGAGCTTTCTTT | CASTPGRGQYRAFF | TRBJ1-1 | NA | TRBV2 | NA
TGTGCCAGCAGCCTGCTAGCGGGGGGTCACAATGAGCAGTTCTTC | CASSLLAGGHNEQFF | TRBJ2-1 | NA | TRBV14 | TRBD2
TGTGCCAGTAGTATAAAACAGGGGGCTAAGACCGGGGAGCTGTTTTTT | CASSIKQGAKTGELFF | TRBJ2-2 | NA | TRBV19 | TRBD1
TGTGCCAGCGGGGGACAGCTAGCCTACGAGCAGTACTTC | CASGGQLAYEQYF | TRBJ2-7 | NA | TRBV6-1 | TRBD1
TGTGCCAGCAGTGACTCCCGCTCTGGAAACACCATATATTTT | CASSDSRSGNTIYF | TRBJ1-3 | NA | TRBV2 | NA
TGCGCCAGCAGCCAAGAGGTATCCTACAATGAGCAGTTCTTC | CASSQEVSYNEQFF | TRBJ2-1 | NA | TRBV4-3 | NA
TGTGCCAGCTCGCGATTCGGACAGGACGGCGGGGAGCTGTTTTTT | CASSRFGQDGGELFF | TRBJ2-2 | NA | TRBV18 | TRBD1
TGCGCCAGCAGTGAGGCGGGCGACACTGAAGCTTTCTTT | CASSEAGDTEAFF | TRBJ1-1 | NA | TRBV10-2 | NA
TGTGCCAGCAGCTTATTAGCAGGGAGCACTGAAGCTTTCTTT | CASSLLAGSTEAFF | TRBJ1-1 | NA | TRBV7-3 | NA
TGTGCCAGCAGTTTGGGCAGGGGGTACAATCAGCCCCAGCATTTT | CASSLGRGYNQPQHF | TRBJ1-5 | NA | TRBV6-5 | TRBD1
TGTGCCAGCAGTTACTCGCCTCTCTTCTACGAGCAGTACTTC | CASSYSPLFYEQYF | TRBJ2-7 | NA | TRBV6-5 | NA
TGTGCCAGCTCCCCGGGCACTACAGCCAAAAACATTCAGTACTTC | CASSPGTTAKNIQYF | TRBJ2-4 | NA | TRBV18 | NA
TGTGCCAGCAGCTTAGACAGGGCGGGGTACTCACCCCTCCACTTT | CASSLDRAGYSPLHF | TRBJ1-6 | NA | TRBV7-2 | NA
TGTGCCAGCAGAGAACCCCGACAGGGGGCTACCTATGGCTACACCTTC | CASREPRQGATYGYTF | TRBJ1-2 | NA | TRBV6-1 | TRBD1
TGTGCCAGCAGAAGACAGGGGGATGGGAACTACGAGCAGTACTTC | CASRRQGDGNYEQYF | TRBJ2-7 | NA | TRBV28 | TRBD1
TGTGCCAGCAGCTTAGTAGGCAGGAGTAACACTGAAGCTTTCTTT | CASSLVGRSNTEAFF | TRBJ1-1 | NA | TRBV7-2 | NA
TGTGCCAGCAGCTTAGCACAGGTGTATGGAGGCTACACCTTC | CASSLAQVYGGYTF | TRBJ1-2 | NA | TRBV13 | NA
TGTGCCAGCAGCTTAAGCCTAGCCCATGAGCAGTTCTTC | CASSLSLAHEQFF | TRBJ2-1 | NA | TRBV7-6 | NA
TGTGCCAGCTCCCTCGGACAGGGGGTAGGTCAGCCCCAGCATTTT | CASSLGQGVGQPQHF | TRBJ1-5 | NA | TRBV18 | TRBD1
TGTGCCAGCAGTGTTATGACAGGGGGCTATGGCTACACCTTC | CASSVMTGGYGYTF | TRBJ1-2 | NA | TRBV2 | TRBD1
TGCGCCAGCAGCTTGGGGGACAGAGATACGCAGTATTTT | CASSLGDRDTQYF | TRBJ2-3 | NA | TRBV5-1 | TRBD1
TGTGCCAGCAGCAGCGGGACAGCTAACTATGGCTACACCTTC | CASSSGTANYGYTF | TRBJ1-2 | NA | TRBV5-4 | TRBD1